This T cell receptor (beta chain) was found in a study of blood T cell repertoires in COVID-19. Sequencing was performed with immunoSEQ multiplex PCR; in TCRdb, only in-frame clones are kept and a portion is missing. The data hold some 490,000 clones, with approximately 91% observed a single time. Assignments of participants to cohorts depended upon their own reported clinical history. Trimming took off 3 bases at V and 7 bases at J, with 12 bases between the two ends. This CDR3 is built from 14 residues. Germline values: CDR1 KGHDR, CDR2 SFDVKD. Sequences were obtained from PBMCs or T cells enriched from blood (not recorded which). This clonotype was obtained from a woman aged 55-69 years who had recovered from COVID-19. This chain links TRBV24-1 with TRBJ2-1; D ambiguous. CDR3 sequence: CATSDQVFRNEQFF. CDR3 bases: TGTGCCACCAGTGATCAGGTTTTTAGAAATGAGCAGTTCTTC.